This paragraph reports one T cell receptor (beta chain). What it recognizes is unknown. Only in-frame clones appear in the TCRdb table, and some are missing; sequencing was by immunoSEQ multiplex PCR. The table shows 75,000 to 80,000 clones, with about 74% occurring only once. The data stem from a study of T cell responses to AZD1222 COVID-19 vaccine. General study points: Sampling that yielded the repertoires occurred only after the peak T cell response. The study found vaccine-associated CD4 TCRs spanning spike, dominant at 160-218 and 743-854.

Per germline, CDR1 SGHRS and CDR2 YFSETQ. This CDR3 is 13 amino acids long. Trimming took off 4 bases at V and 5 bases at J, with 13 bases between the two ends. Sequenced material: peripheral blood, taken 28 days after the second dose of the MenACWY control vaccine. The V and J genes are TRBV5-1 and TRBJ2-7, with D perhaps matching TRBD1 (6 bases). The sequence was obtained from an adult who received the MenACWY meningococcal vaccine as a control. In DNA, the CDR3 is TGCGCCAGCAGCGGGACAAGGAATAACGAGCAGTACTTC. This gives the protein CASSGTRNNEQYF.